This T cell receptor (beta chain) was observed in a study of PD-1 and CTLA-4 blockade in melanoma. Trimming pared 3 bases from V and 3 bases from J, leaving 9 bases between. Germline V gene lookup returns CDR1 SNHLY and CDR2 FYNNEI. The CDR3 loop spans 14 amino acids. The protocol was immunoSEQ multiplex PCR, while the TCRdb copy is restricted to in-frame clones and leaves out a portion. The table records tens of thousands of clones, approximately 91% of them present only once. V and J are TRBV2 and TRBJ1-3; no definite D call. The sequence was obtained from a human donor with melanoma. This material consisted of CD8+ T cells from peripheral blood, taken before anti-PD-1 treatment. The CDR3 spells CASSDADYGNTIYF. The CDR3 nucleotides are TGTGCCAGCAGTGATGCAGATTATGGAAACACCATATATTTT. The full variable domain, completed using reference TRBV2 and TRBJ1-3, is EPEVTQTPSHQVTQMGQEVILRCVPISNHLYFYWYRQILGQKVEFLVSFYNNEISEKSEIFDDQFSVERPDGSNFTLKIRSTKLEDSAMYFCASSDADYGNTIYFGEGSWLTVV.